This T cell receptor (beta chain) was captured by sequencing in a study of OX40 agonist ivuxolimab in advanced cancers. Study in general: Of mixed ages from roughly 23 to 85 and averaging approximately 60 years, the group was just under 85% male.

Method: immunoSEQ multiplex PCR; TCRdb's copy keeps in-frame clones and lacks some. Here the sample spans 55,000 to 65,000 clones, 86% being singletons. Germline V gene sequence: CDR1 MNHNS, CDR2 SASEGT. This CDR3 is built from 15 residues. Trimming took off 5 bases at V and 3 bases at J, with 17 bases between the two ends. This receptor was obtained from an adult with an advanced solid tumor such as melanoma, head and neck, liver or kidney cancer. The material was CD4+ or CD8+ T cells sorted from blood, obtained in a trial of the OX40 agonist ivuxolimab. The chain is built from TRBV6-1 and TRBJ2-7; weak D call: TRBD1 (6 bases). The CDR3 bases are TGTGCCAGCAGTTCCGACCCAGGGGCCCTCTACGAGCAGTACTTC. This encodes CASSSDPGALYEQYF.